This T cell receptor beta chain appears in the sequencing data of a study of human T cells and chemical hapten exposure. As for this clonotype: Its antigen is unknown. The junction does not match germline at one end; this may be a read error.

Time point denoted: pre-sensitization, week 0. Treatment indicated: therapeutic diphenylcyclopropenone sensitization with weekly scalp DPC. One entry per CDR3 protein results from TCRdb running MiXCR on the RACE reads. The sample lists 300,000 to 450,000 distinct CDR3 sequences; about 5% were seen once. Study-level points and caveats: There was no change with DPC sensitization in TCRs above 1 in 1000 frequency.

This CDR3 has 14 residues. Germline lookup yields CDR1 MNHEY and CDR2 SVGAGI. The sequencing used whole blood, collected in connection with sensitization to the hapten diphenylcyclopropenone (DPC). This receptor was identified in a woman aged 18-29 years with alopecia areata. Some clones in this sample may be carry-over from other donors' samples. V is TRBV6-5 and J is TRBJ2-5; D possibly matches TRBD1 or TRBD2 (5 bases each). CDR3 nucleotides: TGTGCCAGCAGTTACCGAGGGGCCCAAGAGACCCGGTACTTC. Translation gives CASSYRGAQETRYF.